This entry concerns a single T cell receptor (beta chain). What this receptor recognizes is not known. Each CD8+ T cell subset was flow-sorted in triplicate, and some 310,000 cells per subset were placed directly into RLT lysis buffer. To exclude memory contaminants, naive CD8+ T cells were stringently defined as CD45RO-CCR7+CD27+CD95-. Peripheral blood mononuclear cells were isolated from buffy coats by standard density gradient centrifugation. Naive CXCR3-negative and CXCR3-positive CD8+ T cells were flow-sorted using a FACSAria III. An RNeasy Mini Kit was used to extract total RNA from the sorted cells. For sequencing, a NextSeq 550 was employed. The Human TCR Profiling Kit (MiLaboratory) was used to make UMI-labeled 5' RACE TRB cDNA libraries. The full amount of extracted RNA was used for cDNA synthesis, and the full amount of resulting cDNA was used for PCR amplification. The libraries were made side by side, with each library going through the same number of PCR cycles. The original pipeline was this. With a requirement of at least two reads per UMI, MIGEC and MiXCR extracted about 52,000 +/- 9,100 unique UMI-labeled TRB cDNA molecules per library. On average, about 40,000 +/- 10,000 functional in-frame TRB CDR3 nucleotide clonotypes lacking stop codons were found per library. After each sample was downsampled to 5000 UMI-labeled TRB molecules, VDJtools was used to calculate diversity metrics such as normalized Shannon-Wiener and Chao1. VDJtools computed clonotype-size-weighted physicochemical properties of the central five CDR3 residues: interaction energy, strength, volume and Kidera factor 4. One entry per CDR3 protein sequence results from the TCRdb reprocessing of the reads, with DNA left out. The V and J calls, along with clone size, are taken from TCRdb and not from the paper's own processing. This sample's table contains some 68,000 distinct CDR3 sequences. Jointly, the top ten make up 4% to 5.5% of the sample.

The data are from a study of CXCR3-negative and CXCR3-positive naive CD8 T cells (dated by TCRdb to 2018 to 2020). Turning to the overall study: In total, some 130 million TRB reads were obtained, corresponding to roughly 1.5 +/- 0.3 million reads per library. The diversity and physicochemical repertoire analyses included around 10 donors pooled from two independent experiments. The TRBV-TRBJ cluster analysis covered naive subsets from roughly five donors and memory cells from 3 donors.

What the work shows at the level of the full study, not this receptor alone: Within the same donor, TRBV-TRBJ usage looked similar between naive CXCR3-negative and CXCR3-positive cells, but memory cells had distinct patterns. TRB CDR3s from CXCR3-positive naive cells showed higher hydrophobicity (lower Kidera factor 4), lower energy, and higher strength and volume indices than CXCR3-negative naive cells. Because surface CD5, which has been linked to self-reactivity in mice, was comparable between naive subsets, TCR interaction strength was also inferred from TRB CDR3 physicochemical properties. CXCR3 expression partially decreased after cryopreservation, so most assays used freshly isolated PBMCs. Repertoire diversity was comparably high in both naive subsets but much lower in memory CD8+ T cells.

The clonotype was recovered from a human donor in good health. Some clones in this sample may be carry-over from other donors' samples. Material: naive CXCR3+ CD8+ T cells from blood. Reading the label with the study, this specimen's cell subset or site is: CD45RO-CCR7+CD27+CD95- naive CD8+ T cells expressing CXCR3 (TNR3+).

This receptor has the CDR3 CASTLGQGAEAFF. The receptor chain draws on TRBV27 and TRBJ1-1; checking the TCRdb D call of TRBD1 is not possible without DNA. In the germline V gene (reference sequence), CDR1 corresponds to MNHEY and CDR2 to SMNVEV. The CDR3 numbers 13 residues from cysteine through phenylalanine. No DNA accompanies this entry.